One and the same sample provided the 23 T cell receptor beta chains below, sequenced in a study of metastatic and nonmetastatic thyroid tumors. TCRdb reprocessed the PCR reads using MiXCR. This sample yields more than 10,000 clones, of which approximately 30% are seen a single time; more than 10% belongs to the top ten. Until they underwent thyroid surgery, no patient had received any treatment. Sequences were obtained from tumor tissue. These receptors were taken from a female donor with papillary thyroid cancer or a benign thyroid nodule (not recorded which). Some clones in this sample may be carry-over from other donors' samples.

The chain couples TRBV19 to TRBJ2-1; 8 bases are a match to TRBD1. There are 15 residues in the CDR3. The V segment lost 1 base and the J segment 8 bases; nucleotides outside the gene matches: 7. The germline V gene has CDR1 LNHDA and CDR2 SQIVND (reference sequence). The CDR3 DNA is TGTGCCAGTAGTATAGCGCAGGGGGCCGGGCATGAGCAGTTCTTC. It specifies CASSIAQGAGHEQFF.

This clone has ten or more counts. This sequence joins TRBV20-1 and TRBJ2-7; D is unclear. Germline V gene sequence: CDR1 DFQATT, CDR2 SNEGSKA (reference sequence). There are 14 residues in the CDR3. V lost 3 bases, J lost 2 bases, and 14 bases lay in between. CDR3 loop: CSASVPIGTYEQYF. The CDR3 DNA reads TGCAGTGCTAGTGTCCCTATAGGGACCTACGAGCAGTACTTC.

The rearrangement joins TRBV12-3 or TRBV12-4 to TRBJ2-1; no clear D gene. Trimming cost V 7 bases and J 4 bases, with 17 bases left between them. The CDR3 consists of 15 residues. The CDR3 DNA reads as TGTGCCAGCACCCTCGACATGGTAACTTACAATGAGCAGTTCTTC. It is translated as CASTLDMVTYNEQFF.

This clone was counted many times. J is TRBJ2-2 and V is TRBV20-1; the D is unclear. This CDR3 has 14 amino acids. CDR1 and CDR2 from the germline V gene are DFQATT and SNEGSKA (reference sequence). Trimming left V 6 bases short and J 0 bases short, with 11 bases between. The CDR3 spells CSAIYGTNTGELFF. CDR3 coding DNA: TGCAGTGCCATTTATGGGACGAACACCGGGGAGCTGTTTTTT.

This clone was seen ten or more times. This chain connects TRBV9 to TRBJ1-3; no reliable D call. The CDR3 loop spans 13 amino acids. V lost 0 bases to trimming and J lost 10 bases, with 11 bases between them. The germline V gene has CDR1 SGDLS and CDR2 YYNGEE. This chain's CDR3 is CASSVGGAGTIYF. The CDR3, as DNA: TGTGCCAGCAGCGTAGGGGGAGCCGGGACCATATATTTT.

CDR3 coding DNA: TGTGCCAGCAGCCACCGCGACAGGGAGGGTGAAAAACTGTTTTTT. This sequence encodes CASSHRDREGEKLFF. The rearrangement joins TRBV4-2 to TRBJ1-4, with TRBD1 matching over 7 bases. CDR1 is LGHNA, CDR2 YNFKEQ, per germline. CDR3 length: 15 residues. V was pared by 3 bases and J by 7 bases, with 8 bases of the junction left unmatched.

This clone was counted only a few times. J is TRBJ2-1 and V is TRBV6-1; D might be TRBD2 (6 bases). The CDR3 totals 13 residues. Trimming took 6 bases from V and 9 from J, leaving 15 bases between them. Germline CDR1 and CDR2: MNHNS and SASEGT. CDR3 region: CASSTCGEVEQFF. Here the CDR3 DNA reads TGTGCCAGCAGCACCTGTGGGGAGGTTGAGCAGTTCTTC.

Many counts were recorded for this clone. V is TRBV12-3 or TRBV12-4 and J is TRBJ2-5; 7 bases line up with TRBD1. The CDR3 extends over 13 amino acids. V lost 6 bases to trimming and J lost 2 bases; unmatched junction nucleotides: 3. The DNA for the CDR3 is TGTGCCAGCAGATCACAGGGGCAAGAGACCCAGTACTTC. Translating it yields CASRSQGQETQYF.

This clone was counted ten times or more. V usage is TRBV5-1 and J usage is TRBJ2-3; D not resolved. This CDR3 region has 12 residues. The germline CDR1 and CDR2 sequences are SGHRS and YFSETQ. The V end lost 5 bases, the J end lost 1 base, and 5 bases lay between the germline ends. The CDR3 is CASSEGTDTQYF. In DNA, the CDR3 is TGCGCCAGCAGTGAAGGCACAGATACGCAGTATTTT.

This clone was picked up many times. This chain joins TRBV25-1 and TRBJ1-1; TRBD1 aligns across 9 bases. Per germline, CDR1 MGHDK and CDR2 SYGVNS. The CDR3 contains 15 residues. V lost 7 bases to trimming and J lost 3 bases; unmatched junction nucleotides: 9. Here the CDR3 DNA reads TGTGCCAGCACCGACCACCGGACAGGGGACACTGAAGCTTTCTTT. Its translation: CASTDHRTGDTEAFF.

The chain has TRBV28 and TRBJ2-7; D is undetermined. Trimming left V 6 bases short and J 0 bases short, with 18 bases between. Per germline, CDR1 MDHEN and CDR2 SYDVKM. This CDR3 contains 16 residues. The CDR3 DNA sequence: TGTGCCAGCAGAGGTACCACGGGTTGGCCCTCCTACGAGCAGTACTTC. Protein product: CASRGTTGWPSYEQYF.

Notes on this clone: At the DNA level, this CDR3 is encoded by other sequences in the same sample as well. The V and J genes are TRBV20-1 and TRBJ2-5; D is possibly TRBD2 (7 bases). V was cut by 7 bases and J by 2 bases, with 14 bases left in between. Germline V gene sequence: CDR1 DFQATT, CDR2 SNEGSKA (reference sequence). This CDR3 region has 13 residues. The CDR3 sequence is CSVGRGLQETQYF. The CDR3 nucleotides read TGCAGTGTAGGGAGGGGGTTGCAAGAGACCCAGTACTTC.

This clone is termed medium-sized (0.01 to 0.1%). This sequence joins TRBV28 and TRBJ2-7; D gene unclear. The CDR3 contains 13 residues. Germline V gene lookup returns CDR1 MDHEN and CDR2 SYDVKM. V shed 4 bases and J shed 6 bases, with 13 bases lying between them. This chain's CDR3 is CASSSRPIGEQYF. CDR3 in DNA: TGTGCCAGCAGTTCCCGACCTATTGGCGAGCAGTACTTC.

This clone has more than one count but fewer than ten. The chain recombines TRBV27 with TRBJ1-1; D not certain. Germline-derived CDR1 and CDR2 are MNHEY and SMNVEV (reference sequence). This CDR3 is 14 amino acids long. V was clipped by 4 bases and J by 11 bases, with 20 bases between them. The CDR3 loop reads CASSSPQLRTGAFF. CDR3 bases: TGTGCCAGCAGTTCTCCCCAATTAAGGACTGGGGCTTTCTTT.

This clone was detected a few times. This chain uses TRBV27 with TRBJ1-1; 8 nucleotides match TRBD1. The V segment lost 5 bases and the J segment 0 bases; nucleotides outside the gene matches: 5. The CDR3 consists of 15 residues. The germline V gene has CDR1 MNHEY and CDR2 SMNVEV (reference sequence). The CDR3 sequence is CASSRRQGMNTEAFF. CDR3 DNA: TGTGCCAGCAGTAGGAGACAGGGGATGAACACTGAAGCTTTCTTT.

This clone was observed many times. V is TRBV7-8 and J is TRBJ2-5; no reliable D call. Trimming stripped 0 bases from V and 5 bases from J, with 7 bases between. In germline, CDR1 is SGHVS, CDR2 FQNEAQ. The CDR3 runs 13 residues. The CDR3 sequence is CASSLAPRETQYF. In DNA form, the CDR3 reads TGTGCCAGCAGCTTAGCACCTCGGGAGACCCAGTACTTC. Based on the CDR3 plus reference TRBV7-8 and TRBJ2-5, the full variable domain is GAGVSQSPRYKVAKRGQDVALRCDPISGHVSLFWYQQALGQGPEFLTYFQNEAQLDKSGLPSDRFFAERPEGSVSTLKIQRTQQEDSAVYLCASSLAPRETQYFGPGTRLLVL.

By share, this clone ranks as medium-sized. The V call is TRBV6-2 or TRBV6-3, the J call TRBJ2-3; TRBD1 matches at 10 bases. This CDR3 comprises 15 residues. After removal of 5 bases from V and 3 bases from J, the junction contained 5 bases not matched to a gene. CDR1 MNHEY and CDR2 SVGEGT come from the germline V gene. The CDR3 DNA reads TGTGCCAGCAGTCCGACAGGGGGCGGAACAGATACGCAGTATTTT. Amino acids: CASSPTGGGTDTQYF.

Turning to this clone: The conserved phenylalanine or tryptophan normally closing the CDR3 is absent here, so this likely arose from a read error. DNA of the CDR3: TGTGCCATCAGTACACCTCAACGGGTGAACACTGAAGCTTTCCTT. Encoded protein: CAISTPQRVNTEAFL. The V and J genes are TRBV28 and TRBJ1-1, with unresolved D. CDR3 length: 15 residues. Germline CDR1 and CDR2: MDHEN and SYDVKM.

This chain connects TRBV5-1 to TRBJ2-7; 7 bases are a match to TRBD1. This CDR3 is built from 14 residues. Trimming at V came to 4 bases and at J to 4 bases, leaving 8 bases not matched to a gene. Germline lookup yields CDR1 SGHRS and CDR2 YFSETQ. CDR3 region: CASSEGQWFYEQYF. The DNA for the CDR3 is TGCGCCAGCAGCGAGGGACAGTGGTTTTACGAGCAGTACTTC.

This clone was picked up many times. This sample also contains other DNA sequences that code for the same CDR3. The gene calls are TRBV6-5 and TRBJ1-1; D not resolved. The CDR3 length is 14 residues. V lost 0 bases and J 1 base, leaving 6 bases between the germline ends. Per the germline V gene, CDR1 is MNHEY and CDR2 is SVGAGI. The CDR3 loop reads CASSYSRGNTEAFF. DNA of the CDR3: TGTGCCAGCAGTTACTCCCGGGGGAACACTGAAGCTTTCTTT.

This clone counts as medium-sized (0.01 to 0.1%). The V and J genes are TRBV12-3 or TRBV12-4 and TRBJ2-1, with 12 bases aligning to TRBD2. This CDR3 contains 17 residues. J lost 1 base, V lost 5 bases, and 6 bases had no gene match. The CDR3 is CASSARLAGASYNEQFF. The CDR3 nucleotides read TGTGCCAGCAGTGCAAGACTAGCGGGAGCGTCCTACAATGAGCAGTTCTTC.

By share of the sample, this clone is medium-sized. The chain employs TRBV6-6 and TRBJ2-3; no reliable D call. The germline V gene has CDR1 MNHNY and CDR2 SVGAGI (reference sequence). The length of the CDR3 is 12 residues. V lost 2 bases and J lost 7, with 7 bases in between. CDR3 DNA sequence: TGTGCCAGCAGTTACAAGGGAAATACGCAGTATTTT. This encodes CASSYKGNTQYF.

This clone showed up just a few times. The chain employs TRBV6-1 and TRBJ1-2; unclear D gene. The germline V gene has CDR1 MNHNS and CDR2 SASEGT. V was shortened by 5 bases and J by 4 bases, with 14 bases between the two germline ends. This CDR3 is 14 amino acids long. The CDR3 sequence is CASSPRTAGYGYTF. CDR3 sequence (DNA): TGTGCCAGCAGTCCGAGGACGGCGGGCTATGGCTACACCTTC.